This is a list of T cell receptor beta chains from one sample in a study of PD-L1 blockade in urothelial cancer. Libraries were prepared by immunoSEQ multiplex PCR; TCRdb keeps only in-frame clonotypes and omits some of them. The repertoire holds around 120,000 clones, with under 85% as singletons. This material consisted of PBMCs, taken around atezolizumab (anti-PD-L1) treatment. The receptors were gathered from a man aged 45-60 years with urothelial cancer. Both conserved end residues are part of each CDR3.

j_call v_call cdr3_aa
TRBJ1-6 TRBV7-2 CASSLARTSNSPLHF
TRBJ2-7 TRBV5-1 CASSDREGHEQYF
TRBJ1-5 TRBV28 CASSWSGGNQPQHF
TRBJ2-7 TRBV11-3 CASSPGQGSGNEQYF
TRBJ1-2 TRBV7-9 CAGARITYGYTF
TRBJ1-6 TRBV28 CASSPRVVNSPLHF
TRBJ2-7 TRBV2 CASSEDRDRVAEQYF
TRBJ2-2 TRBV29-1 CSVFAGTGELFF
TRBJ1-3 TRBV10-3 CAIRAGALSGNTIYF
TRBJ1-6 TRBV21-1 CASSKEIVGRANRNSPLHF
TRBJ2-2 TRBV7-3 CASSYGEGTNTGELFF
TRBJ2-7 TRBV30 CAWTDRSSYEQYF
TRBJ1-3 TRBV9 CASSPYEGASGNTIYF
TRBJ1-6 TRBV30 CAWSVVSGGNSPLHF
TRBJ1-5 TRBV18 CASSRDRANQPQHF
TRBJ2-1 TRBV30 CAWSSGRGVNEQFF
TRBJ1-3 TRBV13 CASSVRVAGNTIYF
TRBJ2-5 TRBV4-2 CASSPGTGRETQYF
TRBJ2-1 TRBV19 CASSILMAGINEQFF
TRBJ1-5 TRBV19 CASSAQGGQPQHF
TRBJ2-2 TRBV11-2 CASSLVRAGELFF
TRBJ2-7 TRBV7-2 CASSLAGLAGVPLGQYF
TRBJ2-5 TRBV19 CASSVGTIKETQYF
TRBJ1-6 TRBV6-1 CASSRTGESSPLHF
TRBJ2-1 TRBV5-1 CASSFRLAGYPYNEQFF
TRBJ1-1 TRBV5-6 CASVEGGMNTEAFF
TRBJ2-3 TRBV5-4 CASSLRAGTDTQYF
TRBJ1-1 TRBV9 CASSAGIFAEAFF
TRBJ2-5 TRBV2 CASSEALARGSPLDQETQYF
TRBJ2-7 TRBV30 CAWSVTGGFYEQYF
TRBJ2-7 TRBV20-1 CSASDNYEQYF
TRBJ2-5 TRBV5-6 CASSSGQQEETQYF
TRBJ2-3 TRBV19 CASSITTGGRTDTQYF
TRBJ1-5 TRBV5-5 CASSLLAGNGNQPQHF
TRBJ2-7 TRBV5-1 CASSPGTGTYEQYF
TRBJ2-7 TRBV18 CASSPQTFSGRGDEQYF
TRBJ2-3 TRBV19 CASSIRHVRTSSYTDTQYF
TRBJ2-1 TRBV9 CASSPGTSAYEQFF
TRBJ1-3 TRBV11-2 CASSPFQRGSGNTIYF
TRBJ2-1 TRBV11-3 CASSRLAGEDEQFF
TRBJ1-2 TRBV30 CAWSVETYGYTF
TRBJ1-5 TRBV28 CASSSLTGGEQPQHF